The 24 T cell receptor beta chains listed next were all sequenced from one sample in a study of vaccination and CD4 T cells after COVID-19. The assay that was used to sequence DNA from cultured CD4+ T cells was the Oncomine TCR Beta short-read assay. TCRdb recomputed calls from the PCR reads with MiXCR, one row per CDR3 protein. The sample shows some 12,000 distinct CDR3 sequences, roughly half of them seen only once. Their recognized antigens are unknown. As to treatment: approximately nine-day PBMC culture with coronavirus spike peptide pools or control peptides (ViraFEST assay). The source material was CD4+ T cells from blood, cultured in vitro. The receptors originated from a human donor who had recovered from COVID-19.

The J gene is TRBJ2-1, the V gene TRBV20-1; D gene ambiguous. This CDR3 region has 12 residues. Per germline, CDR1 DFQATT and CDR2 SNEGSKA (reference sequence). Trimming left V 6 bases short and J 5 bases short, with 11 bases between. The CDR3 loop reads CSASLTHNEQFF. CDR3 DNA sequence: TGCAGTGCAAGCTTAACCCACAATGAGCAGTTCTTC.

The chain joins TRBV19 to TRBJ2-5; 9 nucleotides agree with TRBD2. CDR1 is LNHDA, CDR2 SQIVND, per germline (reference sequence). This CDR3 has 14 amino acids. With 5 bases clipped from V and 7 bases from J, the junction kept 8 bases outside the gene matches. CDR3 sequence: CASSPGTSLGTQYF. CDR3 in DNA: TGTGCCAGTAGTCCTGGGACTAGCTTGGGGACCCAGTACTTC.

The gene calls are TRBV7-2 and TRBJ2-5, with D possibly TRBD2 on 6 matching bases. V lost 1 base and J lost 0, with 9 bases in between. In germline, CDR1 is SGHTA, CDR2 FQGNSA. There are 15 residues in the CDR3. CDR3 bases: TGTGCCAGCAGCTTAGTGGGAGGTTACCAAGAGACCCAGTACTTC. Its protein product is CASSLVGGYQETQYF.

The rearrangement joins TRBV12-3 or TRBV12-4 to TRBJ2-3; D gene uncertain. Deletions cut 1 base from V and 7 bases from J, with 0 bases between. The CDR3 length is 10 residues. This CDR3 is CASSLDTQYF. For the CDR3, the DNA is TGTGCCAGCAGTTTAGATACGCAGTATTTT.

The J gene is TRBJ2-5, the V gene TRBV25-1; 10 bases map to TRBD2. The V segment lost 7 bases and the J segment 5 bases; nucleotides outside the gene matches: 4. CDR1 and CDR2 from the germline V gene are MGHDK and SYGVNS. The CDR3 loop spans 13 amino acids. The CDR3 bases are TGTGCCAGCAATCTAGCGGGAGACGAGACCCAGTACTTC. This codes for CASNLAGDETQYF.

J is TRBJ2-7 and V is TRBV7-2, with D tentatively TRBD2 (6 bases). This CDR3 has 14 residues. V lost 4 bases to trimming and J lost 4 bases, with 14 bases between them. Per the germline V gene, CDR1 is SGHTA and CDR2 is FQGNSA. CDR3 DNA sequence: TGTGCCAGCAGCTCACGCGGGACTGCATACGAGCAGTACTTC. It is translated as CASSSRGTAYEQYF.

The chain is built from TRBV18 and TRBJ1-5, with 7 positions matching TRBD1. The CDR3 length is 14 residues. V lost 3 bases to trimming and J lost 7 bases; unmatched junction nucleotides: 6. Germline CDR1 KGHSH, CDR2 LQKENI. The CDR3 here is CASSPDRTYQPQHF. The CDR3 region has the DNA TGTGCCAGCTCACCGGACAGGACATACCAGCCCCAGCATTTT.

This clonotype showed up just a few times. The CDR3 DNA is TGTGCCACCAGACAGGGAGGAAGCAATCAGCCCCAGCATTTT. This gives the protein CATRQGGSNQPQHF. This chain connects TRBV24-1 to TRBJ1-5, with D possibly matching TRBD1 (6 bases). This CDR3 region has 14 residues. V shed 7 bases and J shed 1 base, with 10 bases lying between them. Germline values: CDR1 KGHDR, CDR2 SFDVKD.

This clonotype is categorized as large. This sequence joins TRBV20-1 and TRBJ2-6; the D is unclear. The length of the CDR3 is 15 residues. V was shortened by 2 bases and J by 0 bases, with 8 bases between the two germline ends. Germline V CDR1 and CDR2: DFQATT, SNEGSKA (reference sequence). In nucleotides, the CDR3 is TGCAGTGCTAGACGAACTTTCTCTGGGGCCAACGTCCTGACTTTC. Its translation: CSARRTFSGANVLTF.

The chain has TRBV19 and TRBJ2-7; D is possibly TRBD1 (6 bases). CDR3 length: 14 amino acids. Trimming took 4 bases from V and 2 from J, leaving 12 bases between them. Germline assignment: CDR1 LNHDA and CDR2 SQIVND (reference sequence). For the CDR3, the DNA is TGTGCCAGTAGTACAACAGGGACCACCTACGAGCAGTACTTC. It yields the protein CASSTTGTTYEQYF. The full variable domain, in which reference TRBV19 and TRBJ2-7 provide the parts outside the CDR3, is DGGITQSPKYLFRKEGQNVTLSCEQNLNHDAMYWYRQDPGQGLRLIYYSQIVNDFQKGDIAEGYSVSREKKESFPLTVTSAQKNPTAFYLCASSTTGTTYEQYFGPGTRLTVT.

This clonotype has a handful of counts. The V and J genes are TRBV6-1 and TRBJ1-1; D possibly corresponds to TRBD1 (5 bases). V lost 2 bases, J lost 2 bases, and 6 bases lay in between. Germline CDR1 reads MNHNS; CDR2 reads SASEGT. This CDR3 region has 13 residues. The CDR3 nucleotides read TGTGCCAGCAGTGAACGGGACAACACTGAAGCTTTCTTT. Translation: CASSERDNTEAFF.

The chain employs TRBV28 and TRBJ2-6; tentative D call: TRBD2 (6 bases). V was pared by 8 bases and J by 0 bases, with 17 bases between. The CDR3 spans 17 residues. Germline loops: CDR1 MDHEN, CDR2 SYDVKM. The CDR3 here is CASRRFGGISGANVLTF. The CDR3 DNA follows: TGTGCCAGCCGCCGCTTTGGCGGGATCTCTGGGGCCAACGTCCTGACTTTC.

V usage is TRBV6-1 and J usage is TRBJ2-7, with no clear D. CDR1 and CDR2 from the germline V gene are MNHNS and SASEGT. This CDR3 is built from 13 residues. Trimming removed 4 bases at V and 6 bases at J, with 13 bases between. The CDR3 here is CASSGPTLFEQYF. The CDR3 DNA reads TGTGCCAGCAGTGGCCCGACACTCTTCGAGCAGTACTTC.

This rearrangement joins TRBV6-1 to TRBJ1-6, with no clear D. This CDR3 is 15 amino acids long. Trimming removed 4 bases from V and 10 bases from J, with 17 bases in between. CDR1 MNHNS and CDR2 SASEGT come from the germline V gene. Written as DNA, the CDR3 is TGTGCCAGCAGTGGCGGAGCCGGGGTCACGTCACCCCTCCACTTT. Protein product: CASSGGAGVTSPLHF.

The chain links TRBV6-2 or TRBV6-3 to TRBJ2-1; D gene ambiguous. Germline CDR1 reads MNHEY; CDR2 reads SVGEGT. The CDR3 extends over 14 amino acids. Trimming stripped 2 bases from V and 0 bases from J, with 5 bases between. The CDR3 loop is CASSYSSSYNEQFF. CDR3 nucleotides: TGTGCCAGCAGTTACAGCAGCTCCTACAATGAGCAGTTCTTC.

The rearrangement links TRBV6-1 to TRBJ2-1; 13 bases map to TRBD2. The germline V gene encodes CDR1 MNHNS and CDR2 SASEGT. The CDR3 totals 15 residues. V shed 7 bases, J shed 7 bases, and the junction held 7 bases outside the gene matches. The CDR3 DNA sequence: TGTGCCAGCATGGGACTAGCGGGATCAGGGAATGAGCAGTTCTTC. This translates into CASMGLAGSGNEQFF.

This sequence joins TRBV12-3 or TRBV12-4 and TRBJ1-5, with D tentatively TRBD1 (5 bases). V gave up 6 bases and J gave up 10 bases, with 13 bases separating them. The CDR3 totals 12 residues. In DNA form, the CDR3 reads TGTGCCAGCAGGGACGGGCAGGGTCCCCAGCATTTT. Translated, it gives CASRDGQGPQHF.

J is TRBJ2-5 and V is TRBV24-1, with TRBD2 matching over 8 bases. The V gene end was trimmed by 2 bases and the J gene end by 1 base; junction bases not matched to a gene: 5. Germline-derived CDR1 and CDR2 are KGHDR and SFDVKD. This CDR3 has 16 residues. In nucleotides, the CDR3 is TGTGCCACCAGTGATTACACCACTAGCGGCCAAGAGACCCAGTACTTC. It yields the protein CATSDYTTSGQETQYF.

The V gene is TRBV6-1, the J gene TRBJ2-7; D remains ambiguous. V was cut by 5 bases and J by 7 bases, with 21 bases left in between. The germline CDR1 and CDR2 sequences are MNHNS and SASEGT. This CDR3 region has 15 residues. The CDR3 here is CASSPIGTSGSEQYF. The CDR3 DNA reads TGTGCCAGCAGTCCCATCGGCACTTCAGGAAGTGAGCAGTACTTC.

This rearrangement joins TRBV28 to TRBJ1-4; D gene unclear. The germline V gene has CDR1 MDHEN and CDR2 SYDVKM. Trimming took off 3 bases at V and 6 bases at J, with 8 bases between the two ends. This CDR3 has 13 amino acids. For the CDR3, the DNA is TGTGCCAGCAGTTTGGTCGGGGATGAAAAACTGTTTTTT. Amino acid sequence: CASSLVGDEKLFF.

This clonotype turned up a few times. The rearrangement joins TRBV6-2 or TRBV6-3 to TRBJ1-2, with a tentative D call TRBD1 (6 bases). The CDR3 consists of 14 residues. CDR1 and CDR2 (germline): MNHEY, SVGEGT. Between the trimmed V and J ends, which lost 3 bases and 5 bases, there was a span of 13 bases. The CDR3 nucleotides read TGTGCCAGCAGTTATATCCTAGGACAGTATGGCTACACCTTC. It translates to CASSYILGQYGYTF.

The chain joins TRBV20-1 to TRBJ1-5, with unresolved D. The CDR3 is 13 residues long. The V end lost 5 bases, the J end lost 0 bases, and 8 bases lay between the germline ends. Looked up from germline, CDR1 is DFQATT and CDR2 is SNEGSKA (reference sequence). The CDR3 here is CSARAYSNQPQHF. DNA of the CDR3: TGCAGTGCTCGGGCTTATAGCAATCAGCCCCAGCATTTT.

The V gene is TRBV4-2, the J gene TRBJ2-3; 12 bases line up with TRBD1. Germline assignment: CDR1 LGHNA and CDR2 YNFKEQ. V lost 5 bases to trimming and J lost 4 bases; unmatched junction nucleotides: 7. The CDR3 covers 16 residues. The DNA of the CDR3 is TGTGCCAGCAGCGCCTCGGGACAGGGGGCCCCAGATACGCAGTATTTT. Encoded protein: CASSASGQGAPDTQYF.

The chain has TRBV10-2 and TRBJ1-2, with D possibly being TRBD1 (5 bases). Germline CDR1 reads WSHSY; CDR2 reads SAAADI. The CDR3 extends over 12 amino acids. V lost 2 bases to trimming and J lost 5 bases, with 6 bases between them. CDR3 bases: TGCGCCAGCAGTGAGCAGGGTTATGGCTACACCTTC. This codes for CASSEQGYGYTF.